This T cell receptor beta chain was found in a study of CD8+CD57+ T cells in acquired aplastic anemia. Study as a whole: Sorted CD4+ and CD8+ cell DNA averaged about 3 ug.

At least ten counts were recorded for this clonotype. Genomic DNA templated the TCR beta VDJ and CDR3 profiling. Each CDR3 protein is one row after TCRdb ran MiXCR on the reads. The sample carries 450,000 to 550,000 distinct CDR3 sequences, 25% to 40% recorded once. Only patients with CD8+CD57+ cell expansion on flow cytometry were chosen for sequencing. The sequence derives from a human donor with aplastic anemia. What was sequenced was sorted CD4+, CD8+, or CD8+CD57+ T cells (not recorded which) from PBMCs.

The CDR3 coding sequence is TGTGCCACTCAAATGGGACTAGGCTCCTACAATGAGCAGTTCTTC. This codes for CATQMGLGSYNEQFF. The chain is built from TRBV19 and TRBJ2-1; 8 nucleotides agree with TRBD2. The ends lost 10 bases at V and 0 bases at J; junction bases unmatched: 8. This CDR3 has 15 residues. Germline CDR1 reads LNHDA; CDR2 reads SQIVND (reference sequence).